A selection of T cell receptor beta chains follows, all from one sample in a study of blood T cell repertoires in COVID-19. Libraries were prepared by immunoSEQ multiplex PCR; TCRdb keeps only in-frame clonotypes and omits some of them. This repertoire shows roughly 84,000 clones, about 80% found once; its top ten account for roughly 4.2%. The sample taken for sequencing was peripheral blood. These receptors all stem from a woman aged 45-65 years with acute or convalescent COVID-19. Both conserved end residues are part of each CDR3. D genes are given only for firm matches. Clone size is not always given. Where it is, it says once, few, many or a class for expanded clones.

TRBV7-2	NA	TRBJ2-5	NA	CASSLDAGLETQYF	TGTGCCAGCAGCTTAGACGCGGGGCTGGAGACCCAGTACTTC
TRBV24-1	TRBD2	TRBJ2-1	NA	CATSDPTSGGLDEQFF	TGTGCCACCAGTGACCCGACTAGCGGGGGGTTGGATGAGCAGTTCTTC
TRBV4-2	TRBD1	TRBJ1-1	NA	CASSQGRRTGNTEAFF	TGTGCCAGCAGCCAAGGAAGGAGGACAGGGAACACTGAAGCTTTCTTT
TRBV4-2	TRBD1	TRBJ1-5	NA	CASSQDITTGGGQPQHF	TGTGCCAGCAGCCAAGATATAACGACAGGGGGAGGCCAGCCCCAGCATTTT
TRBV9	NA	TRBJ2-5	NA	CASSVEMGGDLETQYF	TGTGCCAGCAGCGTAGAAATGGGGGGAGATCTAGAGACCCAGTACTTC
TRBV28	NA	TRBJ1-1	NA	CASSSGANTEAFF	TGTGCCAGCAGTTCAGGGGCTAACACTGAAGCTTTCTTT
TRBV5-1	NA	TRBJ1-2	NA	CASSLVGGIDYGYTF	TGCGCCAGCAGCTTGGTTGGCGGGATCGACTATGGCTACACCTTC
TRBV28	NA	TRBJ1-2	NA	CASSPSTGNYGYTF	TGTGCCAGCAGTCCTTCGACAGGCAACTATGGCTACACCTTC
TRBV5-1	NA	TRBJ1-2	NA	CASKESDLAKGYTF	TGCGCCAGCAAAGAGAGCGACCTAGCCAAGGGCTACACCTTC
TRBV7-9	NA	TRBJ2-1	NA	CASSFPGGGGRSYNEQFF	TGTGCCAGCAGCTTCCCGGGGGGCGGGGGCCGCTCCTACAATGAGCAGTTCTTC
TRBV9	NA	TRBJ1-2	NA	CASSASWEDGYTF	TGTGCCAGCAGCGCCTCCTGGGAGGATGGCTACACCTTC
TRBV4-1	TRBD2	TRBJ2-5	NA	CASSPTSVETQYF	TGCGCCAGCAGCCCTACTAGCGTGGAGACCCAGTACTTC
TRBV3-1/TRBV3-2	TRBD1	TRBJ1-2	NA	CASSQGQAYGYTF	TGTGCCAGCAGCCAGGGACAGGCCTATGGCTACACCTTC
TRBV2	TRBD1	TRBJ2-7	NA	CASMRQGAIYEQYF	TGTGCCAGCATGCGACAGGGGGCGATCTACGAGCAGTACTTC
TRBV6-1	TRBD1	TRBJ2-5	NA	CASSEGDSVHGTQYF	TGTGCCAGCAGTGAAGGGGACAGTGTTCATGGGACCCAGTACTTC
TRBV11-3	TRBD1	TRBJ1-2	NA	CASSLGDRGQVGYGYTF	TGTGCCAGCAGCTTAGGGGACAGGGGCCAGGTGGGCTATGGCTACACCTTC
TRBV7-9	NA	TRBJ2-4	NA	CASSLYQVANIQYF	TGTGCCAGCAGCTTATACCAGGTGGCGAACATTCAGTACTTC
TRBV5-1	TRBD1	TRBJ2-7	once	CASSGGTGGKSYEQYF	TGCGCCAGCAGCGGCGGGACAGGGGGCAAAAGCTACGAGCAGTACTTC
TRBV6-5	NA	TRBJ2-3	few	CASEEGGNTGNTQYF	TGTGCCAGCGAAGAGGGGGGGAATACGGGCAATACGCAGTATTTT
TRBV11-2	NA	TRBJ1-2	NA	CASSWDSGNYGYTF	TGTGCCAGCAGCTGGGACTCAGGGAACTATGGCTACACCTTC
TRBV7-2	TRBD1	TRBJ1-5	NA	CASSPQGDSQPQHF	TGTGCCAGCAGCCCCCAGGGGGACAGCCAGCCCCAGCATTTT